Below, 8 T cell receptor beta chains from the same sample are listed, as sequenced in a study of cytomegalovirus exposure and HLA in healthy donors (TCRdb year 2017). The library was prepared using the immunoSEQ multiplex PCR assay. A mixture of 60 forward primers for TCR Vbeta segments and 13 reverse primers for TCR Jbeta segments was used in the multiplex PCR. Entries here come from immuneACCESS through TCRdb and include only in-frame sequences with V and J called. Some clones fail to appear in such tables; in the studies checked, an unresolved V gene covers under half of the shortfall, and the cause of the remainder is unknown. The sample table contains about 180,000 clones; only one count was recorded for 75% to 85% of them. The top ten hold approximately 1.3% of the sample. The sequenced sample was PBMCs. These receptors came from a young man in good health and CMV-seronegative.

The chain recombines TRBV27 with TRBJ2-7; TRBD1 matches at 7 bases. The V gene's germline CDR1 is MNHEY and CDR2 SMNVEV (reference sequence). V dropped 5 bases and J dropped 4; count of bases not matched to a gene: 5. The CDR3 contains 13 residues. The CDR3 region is CASSRATGYEQYF. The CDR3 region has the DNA TGTGCCAGCAGTCGCGCGACAGGGTACGAGCAGTACTTC.

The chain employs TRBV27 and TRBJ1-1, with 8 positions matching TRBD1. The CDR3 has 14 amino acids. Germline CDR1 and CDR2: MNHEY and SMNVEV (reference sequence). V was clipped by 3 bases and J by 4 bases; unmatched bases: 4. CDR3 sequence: CASSFRGRTTEAFF. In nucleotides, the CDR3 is TGTGCCAGCAGTTTCAGGGGGCGGACCACTGAAGCTTTCTTT.

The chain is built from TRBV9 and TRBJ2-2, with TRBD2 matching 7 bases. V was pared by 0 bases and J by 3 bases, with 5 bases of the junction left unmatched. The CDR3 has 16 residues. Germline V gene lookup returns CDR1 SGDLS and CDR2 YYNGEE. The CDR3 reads CASSVEPSGHTGELFF. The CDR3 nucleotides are TGTGCCAGCAGCGTAGAACCTAGCGGCCACACCGGGGAGCTGTTTTTT.

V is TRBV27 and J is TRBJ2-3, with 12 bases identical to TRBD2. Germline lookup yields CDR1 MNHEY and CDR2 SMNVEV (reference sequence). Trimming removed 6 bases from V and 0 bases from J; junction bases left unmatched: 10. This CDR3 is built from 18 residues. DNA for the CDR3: TGTGCCAGCAGCCCCCCCGGGACTAGCGGGCCTAGCACAGATACGCAGTATTTT. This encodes CASSPPGTSGPSTDTQYF.

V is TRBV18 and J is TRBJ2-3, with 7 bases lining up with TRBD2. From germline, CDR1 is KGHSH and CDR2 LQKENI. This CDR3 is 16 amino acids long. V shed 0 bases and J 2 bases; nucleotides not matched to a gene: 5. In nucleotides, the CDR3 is TGTGCCAGCTCACCACCGACGGGGGGTTACACAGATACGCAGTATTTT. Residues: CASSPPTGGYTDTQYF.

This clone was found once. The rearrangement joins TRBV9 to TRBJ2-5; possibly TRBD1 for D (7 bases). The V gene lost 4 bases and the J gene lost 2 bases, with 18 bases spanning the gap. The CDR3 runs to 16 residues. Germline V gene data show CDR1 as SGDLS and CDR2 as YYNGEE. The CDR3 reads CASSPLGGGPQETQYF. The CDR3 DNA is TGTGCCAGCAGCCCCCTTGGAGGGGGCCCTCAAGAGACCCAGTACTTC.

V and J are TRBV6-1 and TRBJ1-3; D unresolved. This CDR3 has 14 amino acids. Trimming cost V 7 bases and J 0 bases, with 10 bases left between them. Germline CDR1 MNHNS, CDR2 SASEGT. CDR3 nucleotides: TGTGCCAGCACCTCCCCGGGCTCTGGAAACACCATATATTTT. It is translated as CASTSPGSGNTIYF.

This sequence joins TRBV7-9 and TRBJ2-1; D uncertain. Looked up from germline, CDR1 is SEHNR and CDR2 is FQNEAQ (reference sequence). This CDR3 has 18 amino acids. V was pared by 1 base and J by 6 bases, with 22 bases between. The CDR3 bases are TGTGCCAGCAGCTTAGATAGGCTGGCGACACCATCCCCCAATGAGCAGTTCTTC. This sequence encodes CASSLDRLATPSPNEQFF.